This T cell receptor (beta chain) was profiled in a study of T cell changes during pregnancy in multiple sclerosis. This CDR3 contains 14 residues. V lost 5 bases and J lost 3; bases outside the gene matches: 7. Germline V CDR1 and CDR2: SGHVS, FQNEAQ. TCRdb's copy holds only in-frame clones and misses some; the assay was immunoSEQ multiplex PCR. Found here are under 110,000 clones, more than 85% of them singletons; the top ten hold around 3.1%. This clonotype was obtained from a female donor with multiple sclerosis, enrolled in a pregnancy study. The chain has TRBV7-8 and TRBJ2-7, with 7 bases aligning to TRBD2. The specimen was peripheral blood, collected in the second trimester of pregnancy. The CDR3 nucleotides read TGTGCCAGCAGCATGAGCGGGACCCTCTACGAGCAGTACTTC. Translated: CASSMSGTLYEQYF.